These 8 T cell receptor beta chains share one sample of origin, sequenced in a study of breast tumors, draining lymph nodes, adjacent tissues listed by TCRdb under 2016. Libraries were made using multiplex PCR. These reads were obtained on an Illumina HiSeq 2000. TCRdb applied fastp at Q25 and MiXCR to the public reads, then kept only in-frame beta chains. Identical CDR3 protein sequences are pooled into one entry, listed with their most common genes and DNA. The sample table shows some 200,000 distinct CDR3 sequences, and roughly 31% are seen once. The ten largest clones represent about 4.5% of the sample. The axillary draining lymph nodes of breast cancer patients were the source of the lymph node samples. The sequenced material came from axillary lymph node tissue. These TCRs come from a female donor with breast cancer. Some clones in this sample may be carry-over from other donors' samples.

This clonotype was observed at least ten times. The V gene is TRBV12-3 or TRBV12-4, the J gene TRBJ2-3; 13 bases fit TRBD2. The CDR3 spans 16 residues. V gave up 6 bases and J gave up 6 bases; unmatched junction bases: 9. The CDR3, as DNA: TGTGCCAGCAGCACCATAGGGACTAGCGGGGATGATACGCAGTATTTT. Its translation: CASSTIGTSGDDTQYF.

Regarding this clonotype: One end of the junction is discordant with germline, which a read error may explain. The chain recombines TRBV11-2 with TRBJ1-1; a weak D match, TRBD1 (6 bases). Germline CDR1 reads SGHAT; CDR2 reads FQNNGV. CDR3 size: 14 residues. CDR3 sequence (DNA): TGTGCCGGCAGGGGTCTGACAGGTGTTGTGGAAGCTTTCTTT. It translates to CAGRGLTGVVEAFF.

This clonotype has only a few counts. A much larger clone sits a single nucleotide away, making a read error possible. The genes are TRBV10-3 and TRBJ2-1; 11 nucleotides line up with TRBD1. Germline CDR1 reads ENHRY; CDR2 reads SYGVKD. This CDR3 is built from 15 residues. The junction had 9 bases not matched to a gene; V was cut back by 5 bases and J by 9 bases. The CDR3 DNA is TGTGCCATCAGTCGTGGACAGGGGGCCCACAGTGAGCAGTTCTTC. Protein sequence: CAISRGQGAHSEQFF.

This clonotype was counted a few times. The chain couples TRBV18 to TRBJ2-3; no definite D call. The germline V gene has CDR1 KGHSH and CDR2 LQKENI. The CDR3 is made up of 15 amino acids. V was pared by 2 bases and J by 0 bases, with 9 bases between. The CDR3 DNA follows: TGTGCCAGCTCACCAACACCCTCTAGCACAGATACGCAGTATTTT. Its protein product is CASSPTPSSTDTQYF.

The J gene is TRBJ2-7, the V gene TRBV11-1; 8 positions agree with TRBD1. The CDR3 is 14 residues long. Germline V gene sequence: CDR1 SGHAT, CDR2 FQDESV (reference sequence). Losses at the gene ends were 8 bases for V and 1 base for J; bases not matched to a gene: 7. This CDR3 reads CASSRDRTSYEQYV. The CDR3 coding sequence is TGTGCCAGCTCCCGGGACAGGACTTCCTACGAGCAGTACGTC.

This clonotype was picked up many times. The chain combines TRBV2 with TRBJ2-3, with D tentatively TRBD2 (6 bases). The CDR3 covers 15 residues. Trimming cost V 4 bases and J 0 bases, with 11 bases left between them. The germline gives CDR1 SNHLY, CDR2 FYNNEI. CDR3 in amino acids: CASSALSGSTDTQYF. The CDR3, as DNA: TGTGCCAGCAGTGCTCTCAGCGGGAGCACAGATACGCAGTATTTT.

For this clonotype: The CDR3 carries no conserved terminal phenylalanine or tryptophan, so it likely arises from a read error. The rearrangement joins TRBV6-1 to TRBJ2-3, with D perhaps assigned TRBD1 or TRBD2 (5 bases each). The CDR3 is made up of 15 amino acids. V was cut by 5 bases and J by 0 bases, with 12 bases left in between. Germline lookup yields CDR1 MNHNS and CDR2 SASEGT. The CDR3 protein is CASSWGRPSTDTQYL. CDR3 in DNA: TGTGCCAGCAGTTGGGGACGGCCAAGCACAGATACGCAGTATCTT.

The V gene is TRBV6-1, the J gene TRBJ2-7, with TRBD2 as a possible D gene (6 bases). This CDR3 contains 12 residues. Trimming removed 10 bases at V and 6 bases at J, with 16 bases between. Germline values: CDR1 MNHNS, CDR2 SASEGT. CDR3 sequence: CATQRAPSEQYF. As DNA, the CDR3 is TGTGCCACACAGCGGGCACCCTCCGAGCAGTACTTC.